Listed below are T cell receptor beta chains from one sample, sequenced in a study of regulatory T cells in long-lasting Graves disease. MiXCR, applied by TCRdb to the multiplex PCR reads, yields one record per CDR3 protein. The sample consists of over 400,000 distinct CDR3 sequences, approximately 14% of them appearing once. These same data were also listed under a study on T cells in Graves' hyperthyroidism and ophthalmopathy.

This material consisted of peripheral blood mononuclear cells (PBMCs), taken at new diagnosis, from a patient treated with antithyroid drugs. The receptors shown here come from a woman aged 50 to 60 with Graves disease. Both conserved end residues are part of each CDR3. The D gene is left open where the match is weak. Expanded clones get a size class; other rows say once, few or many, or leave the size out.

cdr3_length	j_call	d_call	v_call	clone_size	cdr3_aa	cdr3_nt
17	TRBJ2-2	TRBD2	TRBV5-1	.	CASSYIPGGLNTGELFF	TGCGCCAGCAGCTACATCCCGGGGGGATTGAACACCGGGGAGCTGTTTTTT
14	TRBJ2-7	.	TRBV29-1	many	CSVVVRTHSYEQYF	TGCAGCGTTGTCGTGCGTACCCACTCCTACGAGCAGTACTTC
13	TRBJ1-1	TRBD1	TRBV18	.	CASSQGASTEAFF	TGTGCCAGCAGCCAGGGGGCAAGCACTGAAGCTTTCTTT
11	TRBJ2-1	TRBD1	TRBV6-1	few	CASTTGAEQFF	TGTGCCAGCACCACAGGGGCTGAGCAGTTCTTC
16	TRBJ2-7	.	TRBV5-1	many	CASSLAAGFSSYEQYF	TGCGCCAGCAGCTTGGCCGCAGGATTTTCTAGTTACGAGCAGTACTTC
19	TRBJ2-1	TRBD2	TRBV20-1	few	CSAREAYPGLAGLRDEQFF	TGCAGTGCTAGAGAGGCCTATCCGGGACTAGCGGGACTGCGGGATGAGCAGTTCTTC
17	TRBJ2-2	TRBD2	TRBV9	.	CASSVDLTSGRAGELFF	TGTGCCAGCAGCGTGGACTTAACTAGCGGGAGAGCCGGGGAGCTGTTTTTT
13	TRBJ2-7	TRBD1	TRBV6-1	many	CAVRQGQRYEQYF	TGTGCCGTCAGGCAGGGACAGAGATACGAGCAGTACTTC
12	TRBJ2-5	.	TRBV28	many	CASRVRQETQYF	TGTGCCAGCAGGGTCCGACAAGAGACCCAGTACTTC
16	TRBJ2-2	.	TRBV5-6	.	CASSLIGTYITGELFF	TGTGCCAGCAGCTTAATTGGGACCTACATAACCGGGGAGCTGTTTTTT
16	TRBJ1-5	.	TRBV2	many	CASSGLGGLSNQPQHF	TGTGCCAGCAGTGGCCTTGGGGGGCTTAGCAATCAGCCCCAGCATTTT
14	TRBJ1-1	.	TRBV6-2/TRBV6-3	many	CASSYSGMNTEAFF	TGTGCCAGCAGTTACTCGGGAATGAACACTGAAGCTTTCTTT
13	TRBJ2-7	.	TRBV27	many	CASSLFRGHEQYF	TGTGCCAGCAGTTTATTTCGGGGCCACGAGCAGTACTTC
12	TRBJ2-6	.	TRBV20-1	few	CSAEAGANVLTF	TGCAGTGCTGAAGCTGGGGCCAACGTCCTGACTTTC
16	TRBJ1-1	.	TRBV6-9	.	CASSYPGHRVNTEAFF	TGTGCCAGCAGTTACCCGGGACACAGGGTGAACACTGAAGCTTTCTTT
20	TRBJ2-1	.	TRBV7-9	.	CASSPRGAGVGGRVRDEQFF	TGTGCCAGCAGTCCCCGGGGGGCAGGGGTCGGGGGGAGGGTAAGGGATGAGCAGTTCTTC
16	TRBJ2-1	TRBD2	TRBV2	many	CASRLKRGGTYNEQFF	TGTGCCAGCAGATTGAAGCGGGGGGGAACCTACAATGAGCAGTTCTTC
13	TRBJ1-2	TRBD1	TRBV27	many	CASTPGQGRGYTF	TGTGCCTCCACACCGGGACAGGGACGCGGCTACACCTTC
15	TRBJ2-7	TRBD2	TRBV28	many	CASSSSGSDSYEQYF	TGTGCCAGCAGTAGTAGCGGGAGTGACTCCTACGAGCAGTACTTC
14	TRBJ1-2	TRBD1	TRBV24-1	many	CATSDPGQTYGYTF	TGTGCCACCAGTGACCCGGGACAGACCTATGGCTACACCTTC
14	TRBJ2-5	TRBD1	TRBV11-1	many	CASRPTGTGETQYF	TGTGCCAGCAGACCAACCGGGACAGGGGAGACCCAGTACTTC
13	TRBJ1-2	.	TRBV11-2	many	CASSPTVNYGYTF	TGTGCCAGCAGCCCGACAGTAAACTATGGCTACACCTTC
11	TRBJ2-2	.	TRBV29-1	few	CSAGETGELFF	TGCAGCGCAGGAGAGACCGGGGAGCTGTTTTTT
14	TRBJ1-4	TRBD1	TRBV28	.	CASRQQGGNEKLFF	TGTGCCAGCAGACAACAGGGGGGTAATGAAAAACTGTTTTTT
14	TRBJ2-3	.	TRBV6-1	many	CASRWRGSADTQYF	TGTGCCAGCAGATGGAGAGGGAGTGCAGATACGCAGTATTTT
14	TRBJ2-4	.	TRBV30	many	CAWSGQGHKNIQYF	TGTGCCTGGAGTGGGCAGGGGCATAAAAACATTCAGTACTTC
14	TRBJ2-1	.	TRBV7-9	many	CASSYPPQGNEQFF	TGTGCCAGCAGCTATCCTCCCCAGGGAAATGAGCAGTTCTTC
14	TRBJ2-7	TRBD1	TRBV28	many	CASSGTASSYEQYF	TGTGCCAGCAGCGGGACAGCCTCCTCCTACGAGCAGTACTTC
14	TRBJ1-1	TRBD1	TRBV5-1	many	CASSFTGGSGKAFF	TGCGCCAGCAGCTTCACAGGGGGGAGCGGGAAAGCTTTCTTT
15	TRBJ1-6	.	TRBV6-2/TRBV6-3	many	CASSVGGPEKSPLHF	TGTGCCAGCAGTGTTGGTGGACCGGAGAAGTCACCCCTCCACTTT
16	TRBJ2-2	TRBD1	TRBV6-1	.	CASSRSPTGDTGELFF	TGTGCCAGCAGCCGCAGCCCGACAGGGGATACCGGGGAGCTGTTTTTT
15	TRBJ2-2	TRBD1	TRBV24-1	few	CATSDGDRATGELFF	TGTGCCACCAGTGACGGAGACAGGGCCACCGGGGAGCTGTTTTTT
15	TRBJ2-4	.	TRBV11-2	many	CASSPTGGAKNIQYF	TGTGCCAGCAGTCCCACCGGGGGAGCCAAAAACATTCAGTACTTC
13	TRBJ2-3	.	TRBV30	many	CAWSRQERDTQYF	TGTGCCTGGAGTAGACAGGAGAGAGATACGCAGTATTTT
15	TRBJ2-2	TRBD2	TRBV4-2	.	CASSQDRTSHGELFF	TGTGCCAGCAGCCAAGACAGGACTAGCCACGGGGAGCTGTTTTTT
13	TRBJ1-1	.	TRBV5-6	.	CASSLVQGTEAFF	TGTGCCAGCAGCTTGGTGCAGGGGACTGAAGCTTTCTTT
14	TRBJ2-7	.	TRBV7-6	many	CASSYAQGGYEQYF	TGTGCCAGCAGTTACGCGCAGGGAGGCTACGAGCAGTACTTC
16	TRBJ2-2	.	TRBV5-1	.	CASSTDYVGVDGELFF	TGCGCCAGCAGCACGGACTACGTGGGGGTGGACGGGGAGCTGTTTTTT
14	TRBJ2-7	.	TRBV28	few	CASSLNEVSYEQYF	TGTGCCAGCAGTTTAAACGAGGTCTCCTACGAGCAGTACTTC
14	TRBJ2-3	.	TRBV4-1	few	CASSRPIEHDTQYF	TGCGCCAGCAGCCGACCAATTGAACACGATACGCAGTATTTT
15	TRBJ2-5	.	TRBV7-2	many	CASSPGVRAKETQYF	TGTGCCAGCAGCCCCGGGGTTAGGGCCAAAGAGACCCAGTACTTC
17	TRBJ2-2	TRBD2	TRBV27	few	CASSFTRGEVGSGELFF	TGTGCCAGCAGTTTTACCCGGGGGGAGGTAGGCTCCGGGGAGCTGTTTTTT
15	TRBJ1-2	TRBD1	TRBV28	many	CASSQTGQGIYGYTF	TGTGCCAGCAGTCAAACTGGACAGGGGATCTATGGCTACACCTTC